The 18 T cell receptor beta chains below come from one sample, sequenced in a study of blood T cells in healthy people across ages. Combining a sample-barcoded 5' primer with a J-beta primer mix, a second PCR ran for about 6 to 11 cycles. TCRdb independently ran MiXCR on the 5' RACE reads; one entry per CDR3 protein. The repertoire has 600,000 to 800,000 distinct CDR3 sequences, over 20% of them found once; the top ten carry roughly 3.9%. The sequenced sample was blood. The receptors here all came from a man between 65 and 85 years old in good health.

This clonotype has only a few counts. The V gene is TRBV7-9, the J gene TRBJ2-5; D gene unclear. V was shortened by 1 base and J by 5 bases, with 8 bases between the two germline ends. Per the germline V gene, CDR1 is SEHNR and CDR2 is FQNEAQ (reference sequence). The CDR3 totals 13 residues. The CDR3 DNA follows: TGTGCCAGCAGCTTAGAAGAGAGGGAGACCCAGTACTTC. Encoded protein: CASSLEERETQYF.

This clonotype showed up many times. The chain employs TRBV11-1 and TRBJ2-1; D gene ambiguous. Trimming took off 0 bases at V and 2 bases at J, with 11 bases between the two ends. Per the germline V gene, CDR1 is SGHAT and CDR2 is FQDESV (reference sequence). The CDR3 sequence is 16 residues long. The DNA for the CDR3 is TGTGCCAGCAGCTTAGCGCGTTTCGGAACCTACAATGAGCAGTTCTTC. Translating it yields CASSLARFGTYNEQFF.

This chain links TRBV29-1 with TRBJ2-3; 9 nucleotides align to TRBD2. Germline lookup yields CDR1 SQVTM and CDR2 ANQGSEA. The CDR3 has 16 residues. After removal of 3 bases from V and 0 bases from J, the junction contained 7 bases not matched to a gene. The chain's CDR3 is CSVDWASGKSTDTQYF. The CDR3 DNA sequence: TGCAGCGTTGATTGGGCTAGCGGGAAAAGCACAGATACGCAGTATTTT.

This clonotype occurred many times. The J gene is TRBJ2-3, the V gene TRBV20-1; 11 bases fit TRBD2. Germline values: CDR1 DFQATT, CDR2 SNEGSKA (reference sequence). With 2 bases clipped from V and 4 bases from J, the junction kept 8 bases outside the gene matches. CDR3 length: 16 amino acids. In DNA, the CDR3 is TGCAGTGCTAGACCTACTAGCGGGAGAGCGCCAGATACGCAGTATTTT. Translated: CSARPTSGRAPDTQYF.

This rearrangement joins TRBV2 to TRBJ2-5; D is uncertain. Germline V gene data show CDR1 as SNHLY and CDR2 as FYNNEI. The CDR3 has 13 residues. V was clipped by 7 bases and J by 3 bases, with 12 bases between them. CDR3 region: CASILTEKETQYF. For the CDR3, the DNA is TGTGCCAGCATCTTAACAGAAAAAGAGACCCAGTACTTC.

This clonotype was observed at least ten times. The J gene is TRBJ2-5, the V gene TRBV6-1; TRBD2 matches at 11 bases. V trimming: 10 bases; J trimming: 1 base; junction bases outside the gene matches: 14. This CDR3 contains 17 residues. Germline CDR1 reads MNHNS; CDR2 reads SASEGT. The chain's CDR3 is CATKKLAGVPLQETQYF. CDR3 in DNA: TGTGCCACCAAAAAACTAGCGGGAGTCCCACTCCAAGAGACCCAGTACTTC.

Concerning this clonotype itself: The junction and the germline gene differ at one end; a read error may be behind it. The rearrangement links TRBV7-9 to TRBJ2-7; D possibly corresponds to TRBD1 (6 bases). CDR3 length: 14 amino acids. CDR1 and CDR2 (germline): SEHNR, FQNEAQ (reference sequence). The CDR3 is CASSSDSKNYEQYF. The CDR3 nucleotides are TGCGCCAGCAGCTCGGACAGCAAAAACTACGAGCAGTACTTC.

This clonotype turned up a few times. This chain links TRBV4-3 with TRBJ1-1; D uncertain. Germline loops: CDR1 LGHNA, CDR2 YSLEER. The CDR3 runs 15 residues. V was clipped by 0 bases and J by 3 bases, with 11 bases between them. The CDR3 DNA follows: TGCGCCAGCAGCCAAGAGGAGTTTTTGGACACTGAAGCTTTCTTT. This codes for CASSQEEFLDTEAFF.

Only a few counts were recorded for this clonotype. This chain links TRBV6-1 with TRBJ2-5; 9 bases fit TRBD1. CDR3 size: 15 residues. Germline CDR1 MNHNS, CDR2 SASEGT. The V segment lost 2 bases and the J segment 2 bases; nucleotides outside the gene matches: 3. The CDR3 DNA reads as TGTGCCAGCAGTGAATACAGGGGGCAGCAAGAGACCCAGTACTTC. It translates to CASSEYRGQQETQYF.

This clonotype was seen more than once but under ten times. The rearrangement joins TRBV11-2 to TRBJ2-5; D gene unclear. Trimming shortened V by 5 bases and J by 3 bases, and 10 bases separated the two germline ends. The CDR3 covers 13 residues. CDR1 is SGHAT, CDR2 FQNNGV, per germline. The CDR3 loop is CASSPSAEETQYF. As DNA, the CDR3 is TGTGCCAGCAGCCCCTCCGCGGAAGAGACCCAGTACTTC.

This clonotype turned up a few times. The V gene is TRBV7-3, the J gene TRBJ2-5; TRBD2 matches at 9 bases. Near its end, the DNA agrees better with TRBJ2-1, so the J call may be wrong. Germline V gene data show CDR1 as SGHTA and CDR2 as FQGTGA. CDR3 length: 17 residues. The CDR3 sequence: CASSLNIVAGAYNEQFF. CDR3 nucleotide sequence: TGTGCCAGCAGCTTAAATATAGTAGCGGGAGCCTACAATGAGCAGTTCTTC.

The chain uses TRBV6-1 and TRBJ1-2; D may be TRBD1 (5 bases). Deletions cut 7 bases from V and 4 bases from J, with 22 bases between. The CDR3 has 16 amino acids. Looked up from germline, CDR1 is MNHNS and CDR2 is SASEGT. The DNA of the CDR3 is TGTGCCAGCACCCACGGGGGTACTAACTATGGCTATGGCTACACCTTC. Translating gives CASTHGGTNYGYGYTF.

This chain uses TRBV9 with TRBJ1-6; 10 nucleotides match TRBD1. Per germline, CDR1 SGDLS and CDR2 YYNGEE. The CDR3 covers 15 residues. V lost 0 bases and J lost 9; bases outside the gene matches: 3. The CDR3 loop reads CASSVGDRGLSPLHF. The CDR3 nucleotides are TGTGCCAGCAGCGTAGGGGACAGGGGACTTTCACCCCTCCACTTT.

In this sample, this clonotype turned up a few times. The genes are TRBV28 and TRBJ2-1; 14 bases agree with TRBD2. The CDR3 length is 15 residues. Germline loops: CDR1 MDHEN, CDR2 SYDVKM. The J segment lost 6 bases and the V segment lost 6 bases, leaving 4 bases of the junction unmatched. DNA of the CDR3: TGTGCCAGCAGGGAGACTAGCGGGAGGGGCAATGAGCAGTTCTTC. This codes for CASRETSGRGNEQFF.

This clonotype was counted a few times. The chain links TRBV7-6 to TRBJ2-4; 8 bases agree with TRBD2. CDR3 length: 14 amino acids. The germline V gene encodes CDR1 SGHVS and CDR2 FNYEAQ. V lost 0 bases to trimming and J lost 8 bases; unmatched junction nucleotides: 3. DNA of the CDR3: TGTGCCAGCAGCTTAGCAGCGGGAGATGACATTCAGTACTTC. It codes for CASSLAAGDDIQYF.

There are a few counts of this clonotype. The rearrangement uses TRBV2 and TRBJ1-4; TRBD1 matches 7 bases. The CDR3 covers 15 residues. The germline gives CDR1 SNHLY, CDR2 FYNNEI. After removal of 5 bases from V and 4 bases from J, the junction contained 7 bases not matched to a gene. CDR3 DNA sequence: TGTGCCAGCAGTTACGAGGGACAGCTTAATGAAAAACTGTTTTTT. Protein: CASSYEGQLNEKLFF.

The CDR3, as DNA: TGTGCCAGCAGTTTTTGGGGGTTTAATGAAAAACTGTTTTTT. Translated, it gives CASSFWGFNEKLFF. The rearrangement uses TRBV12-3 or TRBV12-4 and TRBJ1-4; D perhaps matches TRBD1 (5 bases). The CDR3 contains 14 residues. Trimming pared 3 bases from V and 4 bases from J, leaving 9 bases between.

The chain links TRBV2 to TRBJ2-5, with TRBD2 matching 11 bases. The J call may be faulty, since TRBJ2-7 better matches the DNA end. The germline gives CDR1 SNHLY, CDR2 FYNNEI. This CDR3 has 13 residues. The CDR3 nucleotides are TGTGCCAGCGGACTAGCGGGCAAATACGAGCAGTACTTC. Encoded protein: CASGLAGKYEQYF.